This TCR beta chain comes out of a study of blood T cell repertoires in COVID-19 (dated by TCRdb to between 2020 and 2021). For context, the study as a whole: The collaborator samples originated in the United States, Italy and Spain and spanned the acute and convalescent phases of COVID-19. Deeply sampled blood TCRbeta repertoires from subjects exposed to, actively infected with, or recovered from COVID-19 were included in the dataset. The repertoires were made available in a free public database intended to serve as a resource for research on the immune response to SARS-CoV-2. The samples were drawn from the first 160 participants of the ongoing ImmuneRACE study and from 1,254 subjects provided by 6 global collaborators. The material from the prospective study consisted of cDNA or gDNA derived from T cells, B-cell-depleted T cells, or PBMCs. Where available, HLA class I and class II types were obtained from metadata supplied by the sample provider rather than from assay-based typing. A de-identified subject ID, COVID-19 status, age in years and sex were almost always included in the sample metadata.

The immunoSEQ Assay, a bias-controlled multiplex PCR, was used to amplify TCRbeta CDR3 regions from genomic DNA. Processing in the source paper ran as follows. Within the assay, amplification of reference gene primers was used to estimate how many nucleated cells each sample contained. To quantify the absolute abundance of each unique TCRbeta CDR3 rearrangement, sequence reads were collapsed and filtered. For each sample, productive Simpson clonality was calculated as the square root of Simpson's diversity index across productive rearrangements. TCRdb limited this immuneACCESS table to in-frame rearrangements with V and J called. A share of clones is missing; checked studies link under half to unresolved V genes, and the rest is unexplained. V, J and clone size derive from that table, while D and trimming were established from the DNA sequence. The sample profile shows some 260,000 clones; about nine tenths of them were found once. The ten largest account for about 6% of the sample.

Results the study describes overall, beyond this receptor: The amount of clinical and demographic metadata varied by source and participant and was provided uncurated.

Comments on this clone: Its antigen is unknown. Within one base of it there is no much larger clone, and no base qualities were kept.

The germline V gene encodes CDR1 SGHRS and CDR2 YFSETQ. From its cysteine to its phenylalanine, the CDR3 spans 19 amino acids. Only the CDR3 portion is preserved as DNA: 57 bases, with reading frame beginning at the first base. For this chain, trimming is 4 bases at the V end and 0 bases at the J end, and the number of junction bases without a gene match is 10. Participants in the prospective study were aged roughly 18 to 100 years, lived in about two dozen United States geographic areas, and enrolled through a virtual design. Cohort assignment in the prospective study relied on participant-reported clinical history from a screening survey and a study questionnaire. Mobile phlebotomists in the prospective study collected whole blood, serum and a nasopharyngeal or oropharyngeal swab from every participant. Prospective study participants could optionally give additional blood draws and questionnaires over an approximately two-month period. Before DNA extraction, prospective study blood samples were shipped either frozen or at room temperature.

The receptor was derived from a woman aged 25 to 39 with acute COVID-19. This chain is built from TRBV5-1 and TRBJ2-6; a stretch of 10 junction bases matches TRBD1. Material for sequencing was PBMCs or T cells enriched from blood (not recorded which). The DNA sequence follows: TGCGCCAGCAGCATGACAGGGGGCGTAGATTCCTCTGGGGCCAACGTCCTGACTTTC. This sequence encodes CASSMTGGVDSSGANVLTF.